These 10 T cell receptor beta chains originate from one sample sequenced in a study of CD8+ T cells in alopecia areata (dated by TCRdb to the late 2010s). Library method: the immunoSEQ multiplex PCR assay. RNA was extracted from all samples and reverse transcribed into cDNA as template for TCR sequencing. TCRdb stores this immuneACCESS table with in-frame sequences only. Part of the clones is absent; in the studies checked, under half of the shortfall reflects unresolved V genes, and no reason is known for the rest. This sample comprises about 3,600 clones, 70% of them detected only once. 7% to 10% of the sample is in the top ten clones. This sample's time point label indicates: around 26 weeks on oral tofacitinib. This sample's treatment or condition label indicates: oral pan-JAK inhibitor, 5-10 mg twice daily. Lesional scalp punch biopsies and peripheral blood were collected from alopecia areata patients.

The material was skin, obtained at week 24, from a patient treated with tofacitinib. The receptors were gathered from a human donor with alopecia areata.

Only one count was recorded for this clone. The chain links TRBV29-1 to TRBJ1-2; TRBD1 agrees at 12 bases. This CDR3 spans 12 amino acids. Germline CDR1 is SQVTM and CDR2 is ANQGSEA. Germline trimming cut 8 bases from V and 12 bases from J; bases unmatched to any gene: 10. The CDR3 nucleotides are TGCAGCACTACCGGGACAGGGGGCTGGGACACCTTC. This gives the protein CSTTGTGGWDTF. Full variable domain (outside the CDR3, taken from reference TRBV29-1 and TRBJ1-2): SAVISQKPSRDICQRGTSLTIQCQVDSQVTMMFWYRQQPGQSLTLIATANQGSEATYESGFVIDKFPISRPNLTFSTLTVSNMSPEDSSIYLCSTTGTGGWDTFGSGTRLTVV.

The V and J genes are TRBV7-2 and TRBJ2-3; 9 bases match TRBD2. Per germline, CDR1 SGHTA and CDR2 FQGNSA. J lost 2 bases, V lost 5 bases, and 8 bases had no gene match. The CDR3 totals 16 residues. The CDR3 sequence is CASSPSSSGATDTQYF. The CDR3 DNA is TGTGCCAGCAGCCCAAGTTCTAGCGGGGCCACAGATACGCAGTATTTT.

CDR3: CASSILAGGHNEQFF. As DNA, the CDR3 is TGTGCCAGTAGTATTCTAGCGGGGGGCCACAATGAGCAGTTCTTC. This rearrangement joins TRBV19 to TRBJ2-1, with 11 bases fitting TRBD2. The germline V gene encodes CDR1 LNHDA and CDR2 SQIVND (reference sequence). The junction had 3 bases not matched to a gene; V was cut back by 3 bases and J by 5 bases. This CDR3 contains 15 residues.

The rearrangement uses TRBV5-1 and TRBJ2-1; 13 bases match TRBD2. Per germline, CDR1 SGHRS and CDR2 YFSETQ. The V segment lost 7 bases and the J segment 4 bases; nucleotides outside the gene matches: 5. The CDR3 length is 15 residues. The CDR3 spells CASGLAGEAYNEQFF. The CDR3 DNA reads as TGCGCCAGCGGACTAGCGGGGGAAGCGTACAATGAGCAGTTCTTC. The complete variable domain, with remaining parts taken from reference TRBV5-1 and TRBJ2-1, reads KAGVTQTPRYLIKTRGQQVTLSCSPISGHRSVSWYQQTPGQGLQFLFEYFSETQRNKGNFPGRFSGRQFSNSRSEMNVSTLELGDSALYLCASGLAGEAYNEQFFGPGTRLTVL.

The CDR3 sequence is CASSLAVAGGTQYF. In DNA form, the CDR3 reads TGCGCCAGCAGCTTGGCGGTCGCGGGGGGGACGCAGTATTTT. The V call is TRBV5-1, the J call TRBJ2-3, with TRBD2 identical over 9 bases. V dropped 0 bases and J dropped 9; count of bases not matched to a gene: 5. Germline V lookup: CDR1 SGHRS, CDR2 YFSETQ. The CDR3 spans 14 residues.

As regards this clone: The same CDR3 is also encoded by other DNA sequences in this sample. The chain joins TRBV7-2 to TRBJ2-5; D gene unclear. V lost 2 bases and J 5 bases, leaving 12 bases between the germline ends. Germline V lookup: CDR1 SGHTA, CDR2 FQGNSA. The CDR3 extends over 14 amino acids. CDR3 sequence reads: CASSLQANRETQYF. The CDR3 DNA reads TGTGCCAGCAGCTTACAAGCGAATCGGGAGACCCAGTACTTC.

The gene calls are TRBV5-5 and TRBJ1-2; no firm D call. Germline V lookup: CDR1 SGHKS, CDR2 YYEKEE (reference sequence). The CDR3 has 13 residues. Trimming stripped 4 bases from V and 4 bases from J, with 11 bases between. In DNA form, the CDR3 reads TGTGCCAGCAGCCCGGACGGACTCTATGGCTACACCTTC. The encoded protein is CASSPDGLYGYTF.

The chain uses TRBV6-6 and TRBJ1-1, with a weak D call TRBD1 (5 bases). Germline V gene sequence: CDR1 MNHNY, CDR2 SVGAGI (reference sequence). This CDR3 has 15 residues. V was clipped by 6 bases and J by 6 bases, with 20 bases between them. CDR3 sequence: CASRLGGTNPPEAFF. The CDR3 DNA follows: TGTGCCAGCAGACTCGGCGGGACTAACCCTCCTGAAGCTTTCTTT.

The V call is TRBV7-2, the J call TRBJ1-5; D might be TRBD1 (6 bases). Germline V CDR1 and CDR2: SGHTA, FQGNSA. The ends were cut back, 1 base at V and 7 bases at J, with 11 bases in the middle. CDR3 length: 14 amino acids. The CDR3 is CASSLVQGSQPQHF. CDR3 coding DNA: TGTGCCAGCAGCTTAGTTCAGGGGAGCCAGCCCCAGCATTTT.

The chain uses TRBV7-2 and TRBJ1-1; the match to TRBD1 covers 10 bases. The length of the CDR3 is 13 residues. V shed 4 bases and J 11 bases; nucleotides not matched to a gene: 7. The germline gives CDR1 SGHTA, CDR2 FQGNSA. CDR3: CASSYDRGRKAFF. For the CDR3, the DNA is TGTGCCAGCAGCTATGACAGGGGGCGGAAGGCTTTCTTT. The variable domain in full, with the rest retrieved from reference TRBV7-2 and TRBJ1-1, is GAGVSQSPSNKVTEKGKDVELRCDPISGHTALYWYRQSLGQGLEFLIYFQGNSAPDKSGLPSDRFSAERTGGSVSTLTIQRTQQEDSAVYLCASSYDRGRKAFFGQGTRLTVV.